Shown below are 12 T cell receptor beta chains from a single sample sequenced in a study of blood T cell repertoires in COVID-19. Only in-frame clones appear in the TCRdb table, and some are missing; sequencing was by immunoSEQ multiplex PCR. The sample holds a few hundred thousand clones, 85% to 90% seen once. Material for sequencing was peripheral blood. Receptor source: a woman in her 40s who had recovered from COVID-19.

CDR3 sequence: CACKQTGYTF. The CDR3 region has the DNA TGTGCCTGCAAACAAACCGGCTACACCTTC. The rearrangement links TRBV30 to TRBJ1-2; D ambiguous. The ends were cut back, 6 bases at V and 8 bases at J, with 10 bases in the middle. This CDR3 region has 10 residues. Germline-derived CDR1 and CDR2 are GTSNPN and SVGIG (reference sequence).

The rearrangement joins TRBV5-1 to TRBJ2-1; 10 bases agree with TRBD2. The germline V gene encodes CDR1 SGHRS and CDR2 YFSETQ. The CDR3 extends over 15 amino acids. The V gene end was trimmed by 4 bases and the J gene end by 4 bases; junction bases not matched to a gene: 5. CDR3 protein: CASSATSGPYNEQFF. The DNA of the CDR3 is TGCGCCAGCAGCGCGACTAGCGGGCCTTACAATGAGCAGTTCTTC.

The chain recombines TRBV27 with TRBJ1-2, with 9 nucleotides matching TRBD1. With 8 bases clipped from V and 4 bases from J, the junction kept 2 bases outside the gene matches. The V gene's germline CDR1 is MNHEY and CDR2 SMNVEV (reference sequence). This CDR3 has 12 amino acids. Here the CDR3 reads CASGTGSYGYTF. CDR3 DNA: TGTGCCAGCGGGACAGGGTCCTATGGCTACACCTTC.

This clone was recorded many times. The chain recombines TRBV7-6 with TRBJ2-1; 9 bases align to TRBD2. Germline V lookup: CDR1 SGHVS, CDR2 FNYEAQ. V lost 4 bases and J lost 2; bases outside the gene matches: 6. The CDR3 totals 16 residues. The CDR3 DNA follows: TGTGCCAGCAGCTCGCTTAGCGGGGGAGCCTACAATGAGCAGTTCTTC. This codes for CASSSLSGGAYNEQFF.

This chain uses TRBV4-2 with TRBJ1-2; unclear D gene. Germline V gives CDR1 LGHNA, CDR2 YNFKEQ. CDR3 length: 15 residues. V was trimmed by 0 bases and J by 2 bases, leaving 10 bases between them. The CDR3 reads CASSQDRRGNYGYTF. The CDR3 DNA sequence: TGTGCCAGCAGCCAAGATCGGCGGGGAAACTATGGCTACACCTTC.

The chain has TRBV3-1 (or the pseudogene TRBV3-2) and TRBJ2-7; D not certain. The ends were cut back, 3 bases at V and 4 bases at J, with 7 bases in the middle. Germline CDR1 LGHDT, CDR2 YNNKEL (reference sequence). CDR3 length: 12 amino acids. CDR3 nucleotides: TGTGCCAGCAGCCACTCCGAGTACGAGCAGTACTTC. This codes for CASSHSEYEQYF.

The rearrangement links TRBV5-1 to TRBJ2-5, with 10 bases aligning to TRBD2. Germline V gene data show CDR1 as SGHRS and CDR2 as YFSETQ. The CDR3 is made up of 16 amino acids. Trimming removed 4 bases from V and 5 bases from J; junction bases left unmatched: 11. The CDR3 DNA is TGCGCCAGCAGCCCCGGTATAGCGGGGGGTGTGGAGACCCAGTACTTC. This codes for CASSPGIAGGVETQYF.

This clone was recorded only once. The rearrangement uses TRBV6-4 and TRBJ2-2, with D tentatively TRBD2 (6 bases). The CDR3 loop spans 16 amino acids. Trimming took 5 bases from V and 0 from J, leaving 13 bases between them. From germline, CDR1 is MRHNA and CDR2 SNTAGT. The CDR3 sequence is CASSLSAGTNTGELFF. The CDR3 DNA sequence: TGTGCCAGCAGTCTTTCTGCGGGGACGAACACCGGGGAGCTGTTTTTT.

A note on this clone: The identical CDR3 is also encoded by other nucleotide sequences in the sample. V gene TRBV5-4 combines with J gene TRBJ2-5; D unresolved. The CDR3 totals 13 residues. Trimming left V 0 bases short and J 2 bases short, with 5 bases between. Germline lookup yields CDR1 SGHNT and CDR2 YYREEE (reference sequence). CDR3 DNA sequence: TGTGCCAGCAGCTTGGGACTTCAAGAGACCCAGTACTTC. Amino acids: CASSLGLQETQYF.

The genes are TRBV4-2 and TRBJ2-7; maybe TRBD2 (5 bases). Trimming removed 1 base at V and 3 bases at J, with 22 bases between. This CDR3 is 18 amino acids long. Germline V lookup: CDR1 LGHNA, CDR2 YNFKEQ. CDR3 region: CASSQVAVLAGDGYEQYF. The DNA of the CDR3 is TGTGCCAGCAGCCAAGTGGCCGTCCTAGCTGGAGATGGCTACGAGCAGTACTTC.

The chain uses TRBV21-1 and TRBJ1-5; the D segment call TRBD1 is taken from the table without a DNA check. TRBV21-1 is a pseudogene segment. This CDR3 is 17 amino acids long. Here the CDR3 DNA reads TGTGCCAGCAGCCCTCCTGGACAGCGCAAAAGCAATCAGCCCCAGCATTTT. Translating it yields CASSPPGQRKSNQPQHF.

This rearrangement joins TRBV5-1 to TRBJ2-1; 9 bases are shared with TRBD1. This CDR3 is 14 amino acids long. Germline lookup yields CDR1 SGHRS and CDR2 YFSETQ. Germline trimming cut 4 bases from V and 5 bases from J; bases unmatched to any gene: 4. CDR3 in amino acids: CASSARDRDNEQFF. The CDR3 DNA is TGCGCCAGCAGCGCCCGGGACAGGGACAATGAGCAGTTCTTC.